Listed here are 21 T cell receptor beta chains from one sample, sequenced in a study of T cells in Graves' hyperthyroidism and ophthalmopathy. TCR beta CDR3 regions were amplified from RNA. A set of HTBI primers served as the primers for a first-round RT-PCR of the TCR CDR3. TCRdb redid the calling of the multiplex PCR reads with MiXCR, one entry per CDR3 protein. The table includes 300,000 to 400,000 distinct CDR3 sequences, around 13% detected once. The specimen was blood. The receptors were gathered from a woman in her 30s with Graves' hyperthyroidism.

This clonotype was picked up many times. The genes are TRBV7-9 and TRBJ1-1; D unclear. V lost 6 bases, J lost 2 bases, and 7 bases lay in between. The CDR3 totals 12 residues. The germline gives CDR1 SEHNR, CDR2 FQNEAQ (reference sequence). The CDR3 DNA reads TGTGCCAGCAGGCCACCCAACACTGAAGCTTTCTTT. Amino acid sequence: CASRPPNTEAFF.

The chain couples TRBV30 to TRBJ2-5; TRBD2 aligns across 10 bases. The CDR3 loop spans 13 amino acids. J gave up 12 bases and V 3 bases, and 10 bases lay outside the gene matches. Germline values: CDR1 GTSNPN, CDR2 SVGIG (reference sequence). In DNA, the CDR3 is TGTGCCTGGAGGGGGAGCGGGAGGGCCGACGAGTACTTC. It is translated as CAWRGSGRADEYF.

This clonotype was counted between two and nine times. The chain carries TRBV20-1 and TRBJ1-5; D is possibly TRBD1 (5 bases). V was shortened by 3 bases and J by 0 bases, with 12 bases between the two germline ends. CDR3 length: 15 residues. Germline V lookup: CDR1 DFQATT, CDR2 SNEGSKA (reference sequence). The CDR3 DNA sequence: TGCAGTGCTAGGTCGCGAGGGGATAGCAATCAGCCCCAGCATTTT. The encoded protein is CSARSRGDSNQPQHF.

This clonotype has at least ten counts. V is TRBV28 and J is TRBJ2-4; 7 bases align to TRBD2. V lost 2 bases, J lost 6 bases, and 4 bases stayed unmatched. The CDR3 has 14 residues. In germline, CDR1 is MDHEN, CDR2 SYDVKM. The CDR3 coding sequence is TGTGCCAGCAGTTTAGCGGGAGTGGGAAACATTCAGTACTTC. Its protein product is CASSLAGVGNIQYF.

This clonotype was seen at least ten times. This chain joins TRBV28 and TRBJ1-6; 9 bases are a match to TRBD1. The CDR3 is 14 amino acids. V gave up 5 bases and J gave up 7 bases; unmatched junction bases: 3. Looked up from germline, CDR1 is MDHEN and CDR2 is SYDVKM. CDR3 bases: TGTGCCAGCAGTACGGGACAGGGAAATTCACCCCTCCACTTT. It is translated as CASSTGQGNSPLHF. Using reference TRBV28 and TRBJ1-6 for the parts outside the CDR3, the full variable domain is DVKVTQSSRYLVKRTGEKVFLECVQDMDHENMFWYRQDPGLGLRLIYFSYDVKMKEKGDIPEGYSVSREKKERFSLILESASTNQTSMYLCASSTGQGNSPLHFGNGTRLTVT.

This rearrangement joins TRBV20-1 to TRBJ1-2; maybe TRBD1 (6 bases). The CDR3 covers 12 residues. Germline V lookup: CDR1 DFQATT, CDR2 SNEGSKA (reference sequence). The ends were cut back, 5 bases at V and 3 bases at J, with 10 bases in the middle. CDR3 sequence (DNA): TGCAGTGCTTCCCCAGGGGACTATGGCTACACCTTC. Translated: CSASPGDYGYTF.

The rearrangement uses TRBV12-3 or TRBV12-4 and TRBJ2-5; 7 bases are a match to TRBD1. The CDR3 is made up of 14 amino acids. J lost 2 bases, V lost 4 bases, and 4 bases had no gene match. The CDR3 protein is CASSSQGKQETQYF. The CDR3 DNA sequence: TGTGCCAGCAGTTCACAGGGGAAACAAGAGACCCAGTACTTC.

This clonotype was picked up a small number of times. The chain combines TRBV25-1 with TRBJ2-6, with 8 nucleotides matching TRBD1. The CDR3 spans 16 residues. CDR1 and CDR2 from the germline V gene are MGHDK and SYGVNS. With 7 bases clipped from V and 0 bases from J, the junction kept 5 bases outside the gene matches. CDR3 sequence reads: CASMNRGYSGANVLTF. Here the CDR3 DNA reads TGTGCCAGCATGAACAGGGGGTACTCTGGGGCCAACGTCCTGACTTTC.

This clonotype was picked up a small number of times. The chain uses TRBV24-1 and TRBJ2-1, with D uncertain. V dropped 4 bases and J dropped 0 bases, with 9 bases sitting between them. The length of the CDR3 is 15 residues. Germline CDR1 and CDR2: KGHDR and SFDVKD. The CDR3, as DNA: TGTGCCACCAGTGAAGGAAGAAGCTCCTACAATGAGCAGTTCTTC. Translating gives CATSEGRSSYNEQFF.

This clonotype came up many times. The gene calls are TRBV29-1 and TRBJ1-5; TRBD1 matches 9 bases. Germline V gene lookup returns CDR1 SQVTM and CDR2 ANQGSEA. The CDR3 has 13 residues. V shed 4 bases, J shed 4 bases, and the junction held 2 bases outside the gene matches. CDR3 protein: CSVAQGANQPQHF. Here the CDR3 DNA reads TGCAGCGTTGCACAGGGGGCGAATCAGCCCCAGCATTTT.

This chain joins TRBV6-5 and TRBJ2-7; unclear D gene. CDR1 is MNHEY and CDR2 is SVGAGI in the germline V gene. The V gene lost 2 bases and the J gene lost 2 bases, with 7 bases spanning the gap. This CDR3 has 13 residues. As DNA, the CDR3 is TGTGCCAGCAGTTACGACGGACCCTACGAGCAGTACTTC. It encodes CASSYDGPYEQYF.

This clonotype was picked up many times. The chain uses TRBV27 and TRBJ2-2, with a weak D call TRBD1 (8 bases). The CDR3 consists of 12 residues. Per germline, CDR1 MNHEY and CDR2 SMNVEV (reference sequence). Deletions cut 4 bases from V and 13 bases from J, with 13 bases between. CDR3 DNA sequence: TGTGCCAGCAGTTCACAGGGGGGGAGGCTGTTTTTT. It encodes CASSSQGGRLFF.

This clonotype showed up many times. This chain connects TRBV30 to TRBJ2-7; D call uncertain. Germline CDR1 and CDR2: GTSNPN and SVGIG (reference sequence). V lost 6 bases to trimming and J lost 3 bases, with 6 bases between them. The CDR3 loop spans 10 amino acids. This CDR3 is CACGRYEQYF. The CDR3 bases are TGTGCCTGTGGACGCTACGAGCAGTACTTC. The full variable domain, rest sourced from reference TRBV30 and TRBJ2-7, is SQTIHQWPATLVQPVGSPLSLECTVEGTSNPNLYWYRQAAGRGLQLLFYSVGIGQISSEVPQNLSASRPQDRQFILSSKKLLLSDSGFYLCACGRYEQYFGPGTRLTVT.

In its sample, this clonotype was seen a few times. V usage is TRBV2 and J usage is TRBJ1-2, with a tentative D call TRBD1 (6 bases). Between the trimmed V and J ends, which lost 8 bases and 6 bases, there was a span of 13 bases. The germline V gene encodes CDR1 SNHLY and CDR2 FYNNEI. There are 12 residues in the CDR3. CDR3 sequence: CASDLRGDGYTF. CDR3 nucleotides: TGTGCCAGCGACCTGAGGGGGGATGGCTACACCTTC.

There are many counts of this clonotype. The chain combines TRBV12-3 or TRBV12-4 with TRBJ1-2, with D perhaps matching TRBD1 (6 bases). V lost 6 bases and J lost 2, with 10 bases in between. This CDR3 has 13 residues. The CDR3 protein is CASSWDINYGYTF. CDR3 DNA sequence: TGTGCCAGCAGCTGGGACATCAACTATGGCTACACCTTC.

This clonotype has a handful of counts. This chain connects TRBV12-3 or TRBV12-4 to TRBJ2-3; no firm D call. Trimming removed 2 bases from V and 8 bases from J, with 8 bases in between. The CDR3 has 12 residues. For the CDR3, the DNA is TGTGCCAGCAGTTTAAAGGCTGGTACGCAGTATTTT. Translating gives CASSLKAGTQYF.

This clonotype was seen a few times. The CDR3 protein is CSASPVQGGYEQYF. CDR3 bases: TGCAGTGCTAGCCCAGTACAGGGAGGATACGAGCAGTACTTC. This chain uses TRBV20-1 with TRBJ2-7, with D perhaps assigned TRBD1 or TRBD2 (6 bases each). V lost 3 bases, J lost 4 bases, and 16 bases lay in between. The germline V gene has CDR1 DFQATT and CDR2 SNEGSKA (reference sequence). The CDR3 is made up of 14 amino acids.

The chain employs TRBV7-8 and TRBJ1-5; 7 bases align to TRBD1. The CDR3 runs 15 residues. V was clipped by 3 bases and J by 4 bases; unmatched bases: 6. Germline V gene data show CDR1 as SGHVS and CDR2 as FQNEAQ. Here the CDR3 DNA reads TGTGCCAGCAGCTTTCGTGGGACAGCGAATCAGCCCCAGCATTTT. It yields the protein CASSFRGTANQPQHF.

In its sample, this clonotype was seen many times. The chain is built from TRBV28 and TRBJ2-7; 8 bases are a match to TRBD2. The germline V gene encodes CDR1 MDHEN and CDR2 SYDVKM. The CDR3 runs to 16 residues. After removal of 3 bases from V and 5 bases from J, the junction contained 12 bases not matched to a gene. The CDR3 nucleotides are TGTGCCAGCAGTTTCTTCGAGGCTAGCGGGTACCACGAGCAGTACTTC. Translation gives CASSFFEASGYHEQYF.

The rearrangement joins TRBV30 to TRBJ2-3; 9 nucleotides agree with TRBD2. Looked up from germline, CDR1 is GTSNPN and CDR2 is SVGIG (reference sequence). This CDR3 has 18 residues. The junction had 15 bases not matched to a gene; V was cut back by 0 bases and J by 5 bases. As DNA, the CDR3 is TGTGCCTGGAGTGTACATGGATTCCCGGGACTAGCAAGAGATACGCAGTATTTT. Protein: CAWSVHGFPGLARDTQYF.

Concerning this clonotype itself: One base away lies a much larger clone, so this may be a sequencing read error. This chain joins TRBV6-5 and TRBJ2-2, with 8 bases matching TRBD1. Losses at the gene ends were 6 bases for V and 1 base for J; bases not matched to a gene: 4. This CDR3 contains 15 residues. CDR1 is MNHEY and CDR2 is SVGAGI in the germline V gene. The CDR3 region is CASSTGTGNTGELFF. The CDR3 nucleotides are TGTGCCAGCAGCACCGGGACAGGGAACACCGGGGAGCTGTTTTTT.